One and the same sample provided the 10 T cell receptor beta chains below, sequenced in a study of T cells in Graves' hyperthyroidism and ophthalmopathy. Using RNA transcripts as the source, TCR beta CDR3 regions were amplified. Using the HTBI primer set, a first-round RT-PCR was run on the TCR CDR3. TCRdb reprocessed the multiplex PCR reads with MiXCR, giving one entry per CDR3 protein. This repertoire shows approximately 500,000 distinct CDR3 sequences, just over 45% found once; its top ten account for about 8%. The sequencing sample was made of peripheral blood or thyroid tissue (not recorded which). The receptor source for this set is a woman between 18 and 29 years old with Graves' hyperthyroidism.

V is TRBV29-1 and J is TRBJ2-7; no clear D. Deletions cut 8 bases from V and 4 bases from J, with 12 bases between. The V gene's germline CDR1 is SQVTM and CDR2 ANQGSEA. The CDR3 spans 11 residues. The CDR3 DNA reads as TGCAGCTTGGATTCTGAATACGAGCAGTACTTC. Protein product: CSLDSEYEQYF.

This clonotype has a count of ten or more. The V call is TRBV20-1, the J call TRBJ1-1; 8 nucleotides match TRBD1. Germline loops: CDR1 DFQATT, CDR2 SNEGSKA (reference sequence). With 8 bases clipped from V and 6 bases from J, the junction kept 11 bases outside the gene matches. The CDR3 is 13 residues long. CDR3 protein: CSPEQGGISEAFF. The CDR3 DNA follows: TGCAGTCCGGAACAGGGGGGGATTTCTGAAGCTTTCTTT.

This clonotype turned up a few times. The chain has TRBV24-1 and TRBJ1-5; D not resolved. Germline lookup yields CDR1 KGHDR and CDR2 SFDVKD. Trimming removed 10 bases at V and 0 bases at J, with 9 bases between. CDR3 size: 13 residues. The CDR3 DNA is TGTGCCACAAGCGGGCATAGCAATCAGCCCCAGCATTTT. This sequence encodes CATSGHSNQPQHF.

To note about this clonotype: One end of the junction varies from germline; a read error may be responsible. The rearrangement joins TRBV10-3 to TRBJ2-7, with TRBD1 matching over 8 bases. The germline V gene encodes CDR1 ENHRY and CDR2 SYGVKD. The CDR3 spans 19 residues. The CDR3 DNA is TGTGCCATCAGTGACCCGGGACAGGCTGGCTACACCTTCTCCGACGAGCAGTACTTC. Amino acids: CAISDPGQAGYTFSDEQYF.

J is TRBJ2-7 and V is TRBV12-3 or TRBV12-4, with D tentatively TRBD2 (5 bases). This CDR3 contains 13 residues. V lost 6 bases to trimming and J lost 7 bases, with 16 bases between them. Here the CDR3 reads CASSQSGRNEQYF. DNA for the CDR3: TGTGCCAGCAGCCAAAGCGGACGCAATGAGCAGTACTTC.

This clonotype has more than one count but fewer than ten. V and J are TRBV7-3 and TRBJ2-1, with 14 bases matching TRBD2. This CDR3 spans 16 amino acids. Germline loops: CDR1 SGHTA, CDR2 FQGTGA. The ends lost 5 bases at V and 9 bases at J; junction bases unmatched: 9. The CDR3 DNA is TGTGCCAGCAGCCTAGAGACTAGCGGGAGGGCCGTTGAGCAGTTCTTC. Protein product: CASSLETSGRAVEQFF.

This clonotype was picked up one time. The chain employs TRBV7-8 and TRBJ2-7; tentatively, D is TRBD1 or TRBD2 (6 bases each). There are 14 residues in the CDR3. The V end lost 5 bases, the J end lost 9 bases, and 20 bases lay between the germline ends. Germline-derived CDR1 and CDR2 are SGHVS and FQNEAQ. The CDR3 DNA reads TGTGCCAGCAGCCGGGCGGTTCTGGGGGGCGGGCAGTACTTC. It yields the protein CASSRAVLGGGQYF.

This clonotype showed up many times. The V and J genes are TRBV6-2 or TRBV6-3 and TRBJ1-1, with D maybe TRBD1 (6 bases). Germline assignment: CDR1 MNHEY and CDR2 SVGEGT. The CDR3 consists of 13 residues. Trimming took 6 bases from V and 3 from J, leaving 11 bases between them. Here the CDR3 reads CASRAAGDTEAFF. CDR3 sequence (DNA): TGTGCCAGCAGGGCCGCAGGGGACACTGAAGCTTTCTTT.

This clonotype was detected ten times or more. This chain uses TRBV5-6 with TRBJ2-5; D not certain. The germline V and J ends were trimmed by 4 bases and 3 bases, with 16 bases remaining between them. Germline V CDR1 and CDR2: SGHDT, YYEEEE. The CDR3 covers 15 residues. Here the CDR3 DNA reads TGTGCCAGCAGCCTCCCCACCGACATAGAAGAGACCCAGTACTTC. This translates into CASSLPTDIEETQYF.

The J gene is TRBJ1-2, the V gene TRBV15; D is ambiguous. V lost 5 bases and J 8 bases, leaving 12 bases between the germline ends. CDR3 length: 12 residues. The germline V gene encodes CDR1 LNHNV and CDR2 YYDKDF (reference sequence). The CDR3 bases are TGTGCCACCAGCGTGTGGGTAGACGGCTACACCTTC. Translating it yields CATSVWVDGYTF. The full variable domain, with the rest looked up from reference TRBV15 and TRBJ1-2, is DAMVIQNPRYQVTQFGKPVTLSCSQTLNHNVMYWYQQKSSQAPKLLFHYYDKDFNNEADTPDNFQSRRPNTSFCFLDIRSPGLGDTAMYLCATSVWVDGYTFGSGTRLTVV.